The rows below give T cell receptor beta chains drawn from one sample of a study of OX40 agonist ivuxolimab in advanced cancers. Profiling relied on immunoSEQ multiplex PCR, and the TCRdb table lists in-frame clones only, not all of them. There are 80,000 or so clones in the sample; about 93% occur only once, and 13% to 15% lies in the top ten. The sequencing used CD4+ or CD8+ T cells sorted from blood, collected in a trial of the OX40 agonist ivuxolimab. The receptors originated from an adult with an advanced solid tumor such as melanoma, head and neck, liver or kidney cancer. Each CDR3 is given with its conserved first and last residue. D genes are given only for firm matches. Not all rows give a size; the values are once, few, many and, for expanded clones, a class.

v_gene: TRBV5-6; abundance: -; j_gene: TRBJ1-3; d_gene: TRBD1; CDR3nt: TGTGCCAGCAGCTACTTCTTCTGGACAGGGGAATTTTTCGGAAACACCATATATTTT; CDR3aa: CASSYFFWTGEFFGNTIYF
v_gene: TRBV7-9; abundance: -; j_gene: TRBJ2-1; d_gene: TRBD2; CDR3nt: TGTGCCAGCTCCCCCGGGACTAGCGGGAGGGAGAACAATGAGCAGTTCTTC; CDR3aa: CASSPGTSGRENNEQFF
v_gene: TRBV11-2; abundance: -; j_gene: TRBJ1-2; d_gene: -; CDR3nt: TGTGCCAGCAGCTTGGGCAGGTCCCCCGATGGCTACACCTTC; CDR3aa: CASSLGRSPDGYTF
v_gene: TRBV5-1; abundance: -; j_gene: TRBJ2-7; d_gene: -; CDR3nt: TGCGCCAGCAGCTCGGACTACGAGCAGTACTTC; CDR3aa: CASSSDYEQYF
v_gene: TRBV4-3; abundance: -; j_gene: TRBJ1-1; d_gene: -; CDR3nt: TGCGCCAGCAGCCGATGGGAGAACACTGAAGCTTTCTTT; CDR3aa: CASSRWENTEAFF
v_gene: TRBV10-3; abundance: -; j_gene: TRBJ1-1; d_gene: TRBD1; CDR3nt: TGTGCCATTGGGACAGGGAACACTGAAGCTTTCTTT; CDR3aa: CAIGTGNTEAFF
v_gene: TRBV15; abundance: -; j_gene: TRBJ1-5; d_gene: -; CDR3nt: TGTGCCACCAGCAGAGATACGGACGGTAATCAGCCCCAGCATTTT; CDR3aa: CATSRDTDGNQPQHF
v_gene: TRBV11-2; abundance: few; j_gene: TRBJ1-5; d_gene: -; CDR3nt: TGTGCCAGCAGCCAGTCGGGGTCCAATCAGCCCCAGCATTTT; CDR3aa: CASSQSGSNQPQHF
v_gene: TRBV5-4; abundance: -; j_gene: TRBJ1-1; d_gene: -; CDR3nt: TGTGCCAGCAGCTTGGGGTGGGGGGCAACTGAAGCTTTCTTT; CDR3aa: CASSLGWGATEAFF
v_gene: TRBV9; abundance: -; j_gene: TRBJ2-1; d_gene: -; CDR3nt: TGTGCCAGCAGCGTAGTAGACTACAATGAGCAGTTCTTC; CDR3aa: CASSVVDYNEQFF
v_gene: TRBV27; abundance: -; j_gene: TRBJ2-7; d_gene: TRBD1; CDR3nt: TGTGCCAGCAGTTTCGGGACAGCGGATCAGGAGCAGTACTTC; CDR3aa: CASSFGTADQEQYF
v_gene: TRBV27; abundance: -; j_gene: TRBJ1-5; d_gene: -; CDR3nt: TGTGCCAGCAGTCCCGGACTTACCAATCAGCCCCAGCATTTT; CDR3aa: CASSPGLTNQPQHF
v_gene: TRBV29-1; abundance: -; j_gene: TRBJ1-2; d_gene: -; CDR3nt: TGCAGCGTTAAAATCGGGACAATCGACGCTAATGGCTACACCTTC; CDR3aa: CSVKIGTIDANGYTF
v_gene: TRBV28; abundance: -; j_gene: TRBJ2-7; d_gene: -; CDR3nt: TGTGCCAGCAGGGGTGACTACGAGCAGTACTTC; CDR3aa: CASRGDYEQYF
v_gene: TRBV21-1; abundance: -; j_gene: TRBJ2-5; d_gene: -; CDR3nt: TGTGCCAGCAGCAAAGCGCTTTCAGAGACCCAGTACTTC; CDR3aa: CASSKALSETQYF
v_gene: TRBV28; abundance: -; j_gene: TRBJ2-7; d_gene: TRBD1; CDR3nt: TGTGCCAGCAGTTGGCCCCGGGACAGCTACTACGAGCAGTACTTC; CDR3aa: CASSWPRDSYYEQYF
v_gene: TRBV6-4; abundance: -; j_gene: TRBJ2-3; d_gene: -; CDR3nt: TGTGCCAGCAGTGATTGGGGGAGCACAGATACGCAGTATTTT; CDR3aa: CASSDWGSTDTQYF
v_gene: TRBV7-9; abundance: -; j_gene: TRBJ2-4; d_gene: -; CDR3nt: TGTGCCAGCAGCAGTACAGGTCCGTCCAAAAACATTCAGTACTTC; CDR3aa: CASSSTGPSKNIQYF
v_gene: TRBV7-9; abundance: -; j_gene: TRBJ1-2; d_gene: TRBD1; CDR3nt: TGTGCCAGCAGCTATTTGACAGGGATACTCTATGGCTACACCTTC; CDR3aa: CASSYLTGILYGYTF
v_gene: TRBV9; abundance: -; j_gene: TRBJ2-5; d_gene: -; CDR3nt: TGTGCCAGCAGCGTAGATAGTAGCGTCCAAGAGACCCAGTACTTC; CDR3aa: CASSVDSSVQETQYF
v_gene: TRBV6-5; abundance: -; j_gene: TRBJ2-4; d_gene: -; CDR3nt: TGTGCCAGCAGTTACTCGGCTGGGGGAGCCAAAAACATTCAGTACTTC; CDR3aa: CASSYSAGGAKNIQYF
v_gene: TRBV7-8; abundance: -; j_gene: TRBJ2-1; d_gene: TRBD2; CDR3nt: TGTGCCAGCAGCTTAACCGGCGGGGGGGGCAATGAGCAGTTCTTC; CDR3aa: CASSLTGGGGNEQFF
v_gene: TRBV5-6; abundance: -; j_gene: TRBJ2-3; d_gene: -; CDR3nt: TGTGCCAGCAGCGTCACAGATACGCAGTATTTT; CDR3aa: CASSVTDTQYF
v_gene: TRBV27; abundance: -; j_gene: TRBJ1-5; d_gene: -; CDR3nt: TGTGCCAGCAGTTGGCGGGCAGAACGTAATCAGCCCCAGCATTTT; CDR3aa: CASSWRAERNQPQHF
v_gene: TRBV7-2; abundance: once; j_gene: TRBJ2-7; d_gene: -; CDR3nt: TGTGCCAGCAGCTTAGGGCGCTCCGGGCACGAGCAGTACTTC; CDR3aa: CASSLGRSGHEQYF
v_gene: TRBV9; abundance: -; j_gene: TRBJ2-2; d_gene: -; CDR3nt: TGTGCCAGCAGCGTTACCGGGGAGCTGTTTTTT; CDR3aa: CASSVTGELFF
v_gene: TRBV27; abundance: -; j_gene: TRBJ1-4; d_gene: -; CDR3nt: TGTGCCAGCAGTTTATCGAGGCAGGGTAGTGAAAAACTGTTTTTT; CDR3aa: CASSLSRQGSEKLFF
v_gene: TRBV15; abundance: -; j_gene: TRBJ1-2; d_gene: TRBD1; CDR3nt: TGTGCCACCAGTCGTCGGGACAGGGGTCGGGGCTACACCTTC; CDR3aa: CATSRRDRGRGYTF
v_gene: TRBV28; abundance: -; j_gene: TRBJ2-1; d_gene: TRBD1; CDR3nt: TGTGCCAGCCGGGACAGGGGTTGGGATGAGCAGTTCTTC; CDR3aa: CASRDRGWDEQFF
v_gene: TRBV19; abundance: -; j_gene: TRBJ2-1; d_gene: -; CDR3nt: TGTGCCAGTAAACAACGCAGGGGAGGGAGAGACAATGAGCAGTTCTTC; CDR3aa: CASKQRRGGRDNEQFF
v_gene: TRBV7-2; abundance: -; j_gene: TRBJ2-5; d_gene: -; CDR3nt: TGTGCCAGCAGCGTCGACAGAGCTATAACCCAAGAGACCCAGTACTTC; CDR3aa: CASSVDRAITQETQYF
v_gene: TRBV9; abundance: few; j_gene: TRBJ2-6; d_gene: -; CDR3nt: TGTGCCAGCAGCGTCCCGACATCCCCGTCTGGGGCCAACGTCCTGACTTTC; CDR3aa: CASSVPTSPSGANVLTF
v_gene: TRBV4-3; abundance: -; j_gene: TRBJ1-1; d_gene: TRBD1; CDR3nt: TGCGCCAGCAGCCAAGACTGGACAGGGGCGACTGAAGCTTTCTTT; CDR3aa: CASSQDWTGATEAFF
v_gene: TRBV4-3; abundance: -; j_gene: TRBJ2-7; d_gene: TRBD1; CDR3nt: TGCGCCAGCAGCCAAGGGTCGTGGGGACAGGAGATCTCCTACGAGCAGTACTTC; CDR3aa: CASSQGSWGQEISYEQYF
v_gene: TRBV7-7; abundance: -; j_gene: TRBJ1-1; d_gene: -; CDR3nt: TGTGCCAGCAGCCACCAAGCGAGGCGATTGAACACTGAAGCTTTCTTT; CDR3aa: CASSHQARRLNTEAFF
v_gene: TRBV28; abundance: -; j_gene: TRBJ2-7; d_gene: TRBD1; CDR3nt: TGTGCCAGCAGTTTATGGGGGACAGGGGTCGAGCAGTACTTC; CDR3aa: CASSLWGTGVEQYF
v_gene: TRBV28; abundance: -; j_gene: TRBJ1-6; d_gene: -; CDR3nt: TGTGCCAGCAGACCCCGACGGTTCTATAATTCACCCCTCCACTTT; CDR3aa: CASRPRRFYNSPLHF
v_gene: TRBV4-3; abundance: -; j_gene: TRBJ2-5; d_gene: TRBD2; CDR3nt: TGCGCCAGCAGCCAAGAAAGTGAGACTAGCGGGAGGGGATGGGAAGAGACCCAGTACTTC; CDR3aa: CASSQESETSGRGWEETQYF
v_gene: TRBV28; abundance: -; j_gene: TRBJ1-4; d_gene: TRBD1; CDR3nt: TGTGCCAGCAGTTTAGGCACAGGGGAAGGGGAAAAACTGTTTTTT; CDR3aa: CASSLGTGEGEKLFF
v_gene: TRBV5-4; abundance: once; j_gene: TRBJ2-3; d_gene: TRBD2; CDR3nt: TGTGCCAGCAGCTTGATGCCGGCGGGAGGGCCCTCGGATACGCAGTATTTT; CDR3aa: CASSLMPAGGPSDTQYF
v_gene: TRBV5-1; abundance: -; j_gene: TRBJ2-3; d_gene: -; CDR3nt: TGCGCCAGCAGCACACAGGGATCTCCAACAGATACGCAGTATTTT; CDR3aa: CASSTQGSPTDTQYF
v_gene: TRBV4-3; abundance: -; j_gene: TRBJ1-1; d_gene: -; CDR3nt: TGCGCCAGCAGCCAAGAACAGGGCGGGGCCCCTGAAGCTTTCTTT; CDR3aa: CASSQEQGGAPEAFF
v_gene: TRBV4-3; abundance: -; j_gene: TRBJ2-1; d_gene: -; CDR3nt: TGCGCCAGCAGCCCCTTAATCCCTCCTGAGCAGTTCTTC; CDR3aa: CASSPLIPPEQFF
v_gene: TRBV19; abundance: -; j_gene: TRBJ2-2; d_gene: -; CDR3nt: TGTGCCAGTAGCAGGCACACCGGGGAGCTGTTTTTT; CDR3aa: CASSRHTGELFF
v_gene: TRBV9; abundance: once; j_gene: TRBJ1-2; d_gene: -; CDR3nt: TGTGCCAGCAGCGGCCGGGACACCGCCCTAGATGGCTACACCTTC; CDR3aa: CASSGRDTALDGYTF
v_gene: TRBV7-9; abundance: -; j_gene: TRBJ2-7; d_gene: -; CDR3nt: TGTGCCAGCAGCAACTCTCACTCGGCGGGGAGCTCCTACGAGCAGTACTTC; CDR3aa: CASSNSHSAGSSYEQYF
v_gene: TRBV28; abundance: -; j_gene: TRBJ1-1; d_gene: -; CDR3nt: TGTGCCAGCAGTCCCCCGGGGGGGTCTGAAGCTTTCTTT; CDR3aa: CASSPPGGSEAFF
v_gene: TRBV7-6; abundance: -; j_gene: TRBJ2-5; d_gene: TRBD2; CDR3nt: TGTGCCAGCAGCTTACTAGCGGGAGGGCAACCTCAGAAAGAGACCCAGTACTTC; CDR3aa: CASSLLAGGQPQKETQYF
v_gene: TRBV4-3; abundance: -; j_gene: TRBJ2-7; d_gene: TRBD2; CDR3nt: TGCGCCAGCAGCCCGGGGACTAGCGGGCCGTACGAGCAGTACTTC; CDR3aa: CASSPGTSGPYEQYF